This T cell receptor beta chain was found in a study of T-cell memory formation after mild COVID-19. Regarding the study as a whole: Among clones peaking at day 37 in the second wave, SARS-CoV-2 specificity remained unconfirmed.

This clonotype was seen more than once but under ten times. The antigen is undetermined. Deletions cut 2 bases from V and 4 bases from J, with 10 bases between. The germline CDR1 and CDR2 sequences are MNHNS and SASEGT. This CDR3 spans 14 amino acids. MiXCR, applied by TCRdb to the 5' RACE reads, yields one record per CDR3 protein. The sample lists around 250,000 distinct CDR3 sequences, roughly 17% occurring once. This receptor was taken from a man aged 18 to 30 who had mild COVID-19 (a few samples of this study predate the infection). Cell type and time point are not known. This chain links TRBV6-1 with TRBJ2-3; D might be TRBD2 (6 bases). The sample was PBMCs or a T cell subset sorted from them (not recorded which). In nucleotides, the CDR3 is TGTGCCAGCAGTGAATCGGTAGCGGCAGATACGCAGTATTTT. It encodes CASSESVAADTQYF.